This record looks at one TCR beta chain sequence and its context. This specimen belongs to a study of blood T cell repertoires in COVID-19. Study-level background: PBMCs, B-cell-depleted T cells, or T cells provided the cDNA or gDNA that made up the material.

TCRdb's table, derived via immunoSEQ multiplex PCR, lists solely in-frame clones and lacks some. The table records approximately 230,000 clones, approximately 80% of them present only once. Specimen: peripheral blood. The clonotype comes from an elderly man with acute or convalescent COVID-19.

The CDR3 DNA follows: TGTGCCAGCAGCGTAGGACTAGCGGGGGCTTCGTGGACCGGGGAGCTGTTTTTT. It specifies CASSVGLAGASWTGELFF. The chain combines TRBV9 with TRBJ2-2; 12 bases agree with TRBD2. Germline V gene data show CDR1 as SGDLS and CDR2 as YYNGEE. The CDR3 length is 18 residues. The V segment lost 0 bases and the J segment 5 bases; nucleotides outside the gene matches: 8.